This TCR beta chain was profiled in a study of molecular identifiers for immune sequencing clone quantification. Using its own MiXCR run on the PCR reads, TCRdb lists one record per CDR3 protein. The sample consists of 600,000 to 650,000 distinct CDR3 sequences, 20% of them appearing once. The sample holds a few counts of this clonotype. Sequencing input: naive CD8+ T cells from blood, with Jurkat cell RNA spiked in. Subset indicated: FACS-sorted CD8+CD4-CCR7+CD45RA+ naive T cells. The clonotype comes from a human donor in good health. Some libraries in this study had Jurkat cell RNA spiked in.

The CDR3 loop reads CASSIWQPTDTQYF. The CDR3 DNA follows: TGTGCCAGTAGTATATGGCAGCCCACAGATACGCAGTATTTT. The V and J genes are TRBV19 and TRBJ2-3, with no clear D. Trimming cost V 2 bases and J 2 bases, with 8 bases left between them. The CDR3 length is 14 residues. The germline gives CDR1 LNHDA, CDR2 SQIVND (reference sequence).